A selection of T cell receptor beta chains follows, all from one sample in a study of T cell responses to AZD1222 COVID-19 vaccine. Sequencing was performed with immunoSEQ multiplex PCR; in TCRdb, only in-frame clones are kept and a portion is missing. This sample has about 56,000 clones, with less than 90% found just once. The sample consisted of peripheral blood, taken 28 days after the second AZD1222 dose. Source of these receptors: an adult who received the AZD1222 COVID-19 vaccine. The CDR3 runs from the conserved cysteine through the conserved F or W. Each record gives: D gene, clone size, J gene, V gene, CDR3 DNA, CDR3 protein. A D gene is named only where the DNA matches it firmly. Clone size, where shown, is once, few, many, or a class for clones that have expanded.

>-|-|TRBJ1-2|TRBV6-5
TGTGCCAGCAGTCCTGACAATAACTATGGCTACACCTTC
CASSPDNNYGYTF
>-|-|TRBJ1-2|TRBV28
TGTGCCAGCAGCCTGGGGGCCGCGAGAGGCTACACCTTC
CASSLGAARGYTF
>-|-|TRBJ2-7|TRBV18
TGTGCCAGCTCACCTATGGACGGCTCCTACGAGCAGTACTTC
CASSPMDGSYEQYF
>TRBD1|-|TRBJ1-6|TRBV28
TGTGCCAGCAGTTCACCGGGACAGGGCGTTGTACCCCTCCACTTT
CASSSPGQGVVPLHF
>-|once|TRBJ2-3|TRBV19
TGTGCCAGTAGTATATATACTGGGCCGGGGAACACAGATACGCAGTATTTT
CASSIYTGPGNTDTQYF
>-|-|TRBJ1-2|TRBV3-1/TRBV3-2
TGTGCCAGCAGCCAAGAAGGGGTTCAGGTTTATGGCTACACCTTC
CASSQEGVQVYGYTF
>TRBD2|-|TRBJ2-3|TRBV9
TGTGCCAGCAGCGTAGGAAGGCAAGCGGGAGGGCCTACAGATACGCAGTATTTT
CASSVGRQAGGPTDTQYF
>TRBD1|-|TRBJ1-4|TRBV5-1
TGCGCCAGCAGCTTGGCCCCGAAGACAGGGTTGGGGTCTAATGAAAAACTGTTTTTT
CASSLAPKTGLGSNEKLFF
>TRBD1|-|TRBJ1-1|TRBV28
TGTGCCAGCAGTTTAGGGACAGGGTCAATGAACACTGAAGCTTTCTTT
CASSLGTGSMNTEAFF
>TRBD1|-|TRBJ1-2|TRBV14
TGTGCCAGCAGCGACAGGGGAAGCTATGGCTACACCTTC
CASSDRGSYGYTF
>TRBD1|-|TRBJ1-2|TRBV28
TGTGCCAGCAGTTCCGCCGGGACAGGGGACTATGGCTACACCTTC
CASSSAGTGDYGYTF
>-|-|TRBJ2-7|TRBV19
TGTGCCAGTAGTCCCCGGATAGGGATCGAGCAGTACTTC
CASSPRIGIEQYF
>TRBD1|-|TRBJ1-6|TRBV28
TGTGCCAGCAGTCCATCGGACAGGGGGAGATCACCCCTCCACTTT
CASSPSDRGRSPLHF
>-|once|TRBJ2-7|TRBV7-8
TGTGCCAGCAGCCCGAATCGAGCGGGCTACGAGCAGTACTTC
CASSPNRAGYEQYF
>-|-|TRBJ1-2|TRBV24-1
TGTGCCACCAGTGATTTCTTCAGGGACTCTGGCTACACCTTC
CATSDFFRDSGYTF
>-|-|TRBJ1-4|TRBV2
TGTGCCAGCAGTCGAGAGGGTAGTATATCGGGCGAAAAACTGTTTTTT
CASSREGSISGEKLFF
>TRBD2|-|TRBJ2-5|TRBV7-2
TGTGCCAGCAGCTCAGGCGGGAGGGCGGGAGAGACCCAGTACTTC
CASSSGGRAGETQYF
>-|-|TRBJ1-2|TRBV5-4
TGTGCCAGCAGCTTCGGAGGGACTTCCTATGGCTACACCTTC
CASSFGGTSYGYTF
>-|-|TRBJ2-2|TRBV9
TGTGCCAGCAGCGTAGGGAGCAGGGCCCGGGAGCTGTTTTTT
CASSVGSRARELFF
>-|-|TRBJ2-2|TRBV19
TGTGCCAGTAGTGCCCCGGGGTCGGCCACCGGGGAGCTGTTTTTT
CASSAPGSATGELFF
>-|-|TRBJ2-3|TRBV19
TGTGCCAGTAGTATCTGGGGGCGGGAGAGAGCAGATACGCAGTATTTT
CASSIWGRERADTQYF
>TRBD2|-|TRBJ2-3|TRBV3-1/TRBV3-2
TGTGCCAGCAGCCGAAGACTAGCGGGAGCCGGAGATACGCAGTATTTT
CASSRRLAGAGDTQYF
>-|-|TRBJ2-5|TRBV7-2
TGTGCCAGCAGCTTAGCCGGGTGGGAGACCCAGTACTTC
CASSLAGWETQYF
>TRBD1|-|TRBJ2-2|TRBV6-4
TGTGCCAGCAGTCGCGAGCCGGGACAGGGACCCACCGGGGAGCTGTTTTTT
CASSREPGQGPTGELFF
>-|-|TRBJ1-2|TRBV7-9
TGTGCCAGCAGACATGGGTGGCGGCATCACAGCTATGGCTACACCTTC
CASRHGWRHHSYGYTF
>TRBD1|-|TRBJ1-1|TRBV11-2
TGTGCCAGCAGCTTAGTTCTGGGACAGGGGGCATCGAGGACTGAAGCTTTCTTT
CASSLVLGQGASRTEAFF
>TRBD1|-|TRBJ2-7|TRBV6-1
TGTGCCAGCAGTGAAGCACAGGGGAGCTCCTACGAGCAGTACTTC
CASSEAQGSSYEQYF
>TRBD1|-|TRBJ1-2|TRBV19
TGTGCCAGTACCGACGATAGGGGACAGACCTATGGCTACACCTTC
CASTDDRGQTYGYTF
>-|-|TRBJ2-7|TRBV7-2
TGTGCCAGCAGCACACTCCCGGGAGCCTCCTACGAGCAGTACTTC
CASSTLPGASYEQYF
>-|-|TRBJ2-7|TRBV11-2
TGTGCCAGCAGCCGGGACCAAACCTACGAGCAGTACTTC
CASSRDQTYEQYF
>TRBD1|-|TRBJ1-1|TRBV28
TGTGCCAGCAGTCCGGGACAGGGCCCTTTGGCTTTCTTT
CASSPGQGPLAFF
>-|-|TRBJ2-5|TRBV3-1/TRBV3-2
TGTGCCAGCAGCCAAACCCGGGAGACCCAGTACTTC
CASSQTRETQYF